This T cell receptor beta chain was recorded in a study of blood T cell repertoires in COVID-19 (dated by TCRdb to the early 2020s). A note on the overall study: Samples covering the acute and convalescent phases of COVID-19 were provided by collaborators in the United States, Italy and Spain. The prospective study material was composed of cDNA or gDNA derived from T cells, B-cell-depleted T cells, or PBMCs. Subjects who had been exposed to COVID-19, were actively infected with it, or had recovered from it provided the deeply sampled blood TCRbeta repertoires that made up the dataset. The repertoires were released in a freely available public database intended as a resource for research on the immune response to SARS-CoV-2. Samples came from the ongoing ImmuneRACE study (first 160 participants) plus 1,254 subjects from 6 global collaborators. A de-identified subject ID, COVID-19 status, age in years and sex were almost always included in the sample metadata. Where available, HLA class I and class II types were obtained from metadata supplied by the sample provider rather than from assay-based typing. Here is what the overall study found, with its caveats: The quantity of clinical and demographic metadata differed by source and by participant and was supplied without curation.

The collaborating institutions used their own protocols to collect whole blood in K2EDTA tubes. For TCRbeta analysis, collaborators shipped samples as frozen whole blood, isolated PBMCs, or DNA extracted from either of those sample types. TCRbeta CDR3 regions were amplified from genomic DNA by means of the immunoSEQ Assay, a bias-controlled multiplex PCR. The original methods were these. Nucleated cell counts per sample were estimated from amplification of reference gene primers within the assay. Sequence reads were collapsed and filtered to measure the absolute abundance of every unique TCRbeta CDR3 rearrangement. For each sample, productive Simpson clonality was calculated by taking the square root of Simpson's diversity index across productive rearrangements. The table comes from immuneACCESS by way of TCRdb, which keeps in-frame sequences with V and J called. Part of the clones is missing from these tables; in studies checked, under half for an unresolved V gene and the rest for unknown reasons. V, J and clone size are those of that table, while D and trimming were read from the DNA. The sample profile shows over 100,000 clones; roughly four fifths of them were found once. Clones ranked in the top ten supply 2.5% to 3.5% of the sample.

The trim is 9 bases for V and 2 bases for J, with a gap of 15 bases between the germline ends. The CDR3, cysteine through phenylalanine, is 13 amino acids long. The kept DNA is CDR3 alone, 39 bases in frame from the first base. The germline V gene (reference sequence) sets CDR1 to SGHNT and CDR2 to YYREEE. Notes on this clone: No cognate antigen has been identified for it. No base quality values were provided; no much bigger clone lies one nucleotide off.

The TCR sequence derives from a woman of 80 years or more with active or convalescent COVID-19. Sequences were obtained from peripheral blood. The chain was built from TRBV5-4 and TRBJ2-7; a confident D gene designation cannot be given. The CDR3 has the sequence CATRKTGTYEQYF. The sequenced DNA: TGTGCCACCCGGAAGACTGGCACCTACGAGCAGTACTTC.